The TCR beta chain described here comes from a study of beta chain features in type 1 diabetes. This CDR3 is 11 amino acids long. V was pared by 8 bases and J by 8 bases, with 10 bases between. Germline values: CDR1 SGHAT, CDR2 FQDESV (reference sequence). Since all of the isolated RNA was reverse transcribed, expressed TCRB transcripts were what got sequenced. TCRdb's table, derived via immunoSEQ multiplex PCR, lists solely in-frame clones and lacks some. The sample has over 300,000 clones; around 7.6% are singletons. Only a few counts were recorded for this clone. Source material: central memory CD4+ T cells from blood. The TCR was taken from a woman younger than 35 in good health. The chain recombines TRBV11-1 with TRBJ2-1; D might be TRBD1 (6 bases). CDR3 sequence reads: CASRGGHEQFF. In DNA form, the CDR3 reads TGTGCCAGCCGAGGGGGTCATGAGCAGTTCTTC.